The 17 T cell receptor beta chains below were found in one sample sequenced in a study of CD8+ T cells in alopecia areata (dated by TCRdb to 2016 to 2018). Receptors were amplified or captured by the immunoSEQ multiplex PCR assay. RNA was extracted from all samples and reverse transcribed into cDNA as template for TCR sequencing. What TCRdb holds here is the immuneACCESS table cut down to in-frame rearrangements. Part of the clones is not present; checked against another copy, under half of the missing clones reflect an unresolved V gene, and the others are unexplained. The sample table shows 100,000 to 150,000 clones, and around 60% are seen once. The top ten constitute 5% to 7% of the sample. The time point tag for this specimen amounts to: more than three weeks on oral tofacitinib. The treatment or condition label of this sample denotes: oral pan-JAK inhibitor, 5-10 mg twice daily. Sample: CD4+ T cells sorted from blood, taken at week 4, from a patient treated with tofacitinib. The source is a human donor with alopecia areata.

Concerning this clone: The sample contains more than one DNA sequence encoding this CDR3. V and J are TRBV9 and TRBJ2-5; D gene uncertain. This CDR3 spans 12 amino acids. Germline CDR1 is SGDLS and CDR2 is YYNGEE. Trimming stripped 0 bases from V and 4 bases from J, with 4 bases between. The CDR3 DNA reads TGTGCCAGCAGCGTAGTAGGAGAGACCCAGTACTTC. Residues: CASSVVGETQYF.

The chain links TRBV7-2 to TRBJ2-1, with D tentatively TRBD2 (5 bases). The germline gives CDR1 SGHTA, CDR2 FQGNSA. CDR3 length equals 15 residues. V shed 1 base and J shed 8 bases, with 15 bases lying between them. The CDR3 nucleotides are TGTGCCAGCAGCTTAGAGCGGACTCCGGGTCATGAGCAGTTCTTC. It translates to CASSLERTPGHEQFF.

The V call is TRBV2, the J call TRBJ1-4, with TRBD1 matching 7 bases. Germline CDR1 SNHLY, CDR2 FYNNEI. The CDR3 contains 14 residues. V trimming: 7 bases; J trimming: 8 bases; junction bases outside the gene matches: 10. The CDR3 DNA follows: TGTGCCAGCATCATGGAGGGACAGCGAGAAAAACTGTTTTTT. Protein sequence: CASIMEGQREKLFF.

The chain recombines TRBV5-1 with TRBJ1-4; 7 positions match TRBD1. The CDR3 covers 14 residues. Trimming cost V 0 bases and J 8 bases; bases outside gene matches: 4. Germline V CDR1 and CDR2: SGHRS, YFSETQ. The CDR3 spells CASSLEPDREKLFF. CDR3 DNA: TGCGCCAGCAGCTTGGAGCCGGACAGGGAAAAACTGTTTTTT. The full variable domain, with the rest looked up from reference TRBV5-1 and TRBJ1-4, is KAGVTQTPRYLIKTRGQQVTLSCSPISGHRSVSWYQQTPGQGLQFLFEYFSETQRNKGNFPGRFSGRQFSNSRSEMNVSTLELGDSALYLCASSLEPDREKLFFGSGTQLSVL.

This chain uses TRBV5-1 with TRBJ2-1; the D is unclear. V lost 1 base and J 9 bases, leaving 8 bases between the germline ends. The CDR3 sequence is 12 residues long. CDR1 and CDR2 (germline): SGHRS, YFSETQ. CDR3 amino acids: CASSLPSAEQFF. Here the CDR3 DNA reads TGCGCCAGCAGCTTGCCCAGCGCTGAGCAGTTCTTC. Full variable domain (missing parts from reference TRBV5-1 and TRBJ2-1): KAGVTQTPRYLIKTRGQQVTLSCSPISGHRSVSWYQQTPGQGLQFLFEYFSETQRNKGNFPGRFSGRQFSNSRSEMNVSTLELGDSALYLCASSLPSAEQFFGPGTRLTVL.

This chain joins TRBV19 and TRBJ2-1, with D unresolved. The CDR3 covers 13 residues. Per germline, CDR1 LNHDA and CDR2 SQIVND (reference sequence). V was pared by 6 bases and J by 6 bases, with 12 bases between. The CDR3 DNA reads TGTGCCAGTAGCTCCCTGGGCCTCAATGAGCAGTTCTTC. Protein product: CASSSLGLNEQFF. The complete variable domain, with remaining parts taken from reference TRBV19 and TRBJ2-1, reads DGGITQSPKYLFRKEGQNVTLSCEQNLNHDAMYWYRQDPGQGLRLIYYSQIVNDFQKGDIAEGYSVSREKKESFPLTVTSAQKNPTAFYLCASSSLGLNEQFFGPGTRLTVL.

The chain has TRBV30 and TRBJ1-1, with D uncertain. Per germline, CDR1 GTSNPN and CDR2 SVGIG (reference sequence). V gave up 4 bases and J gave up 2 bases, with 8 bases separating them. The CDR3 runs 12 residues. The CDR3 is CAWKHLNTEAFF. CDR3 nucleotide sequence: TGTGCCTGGAAGCACTTAAACACTGAAGCTTTCTTT.

The rearrangement joins TRBV18 to TRBJ1-6; 7 bases align to TRBD1. V lost 8 bases to trimming and J lost 8 bases; unmatched junction nucleotides: 12. Germline V CDR1 and CDR2: KGHSH, LQKENI. This CDR3 contains 15 residues. In nucleotides, the CDR3 is TGTGCCAGCGGTTTGGGACAGAATAATTATTCACCCCTCCACTTT. It yields the protein CASGLGQNNYSPLHF. The variable domain in full, with the rest retrieved from reference TRBV18 and TRBJ1-6, is NAGVMQNPRHLVRRRGQEARLRCSPMKGHSHVYWYRQLPEEGLKFMVYLQKENIIDESGMPKERFSAEFPKEGPSILRIQQVVRGDSAAYFCASGLGQNNYSPLHFGNGTRLTVT.

The chain has TRBV7-9 and TRBJ1-2; 7 bases line up with TRBD1. This CDR3 is built from 13 residues. Trimming removed 4 bases from V and 7 bases from J; junction bases left unmatched: 6. CDR1 and CDR2 (germline): SEHNR, FQNEAQ (reference sequence). In DNA, the CDR3 is TGTGCCAGCAGCTATTACAGGGGAGGTGGCTACACCTTC. Residues: CASSYYRGGGYTF. Together with reference TRBV7-9 and TRBJ1-2, the CDR3 gives the full variable domain: DTGVSQNPRHKITKRGQNVTFRCDPISEHNRLYWYRQTLGQGPEFLTYFQNEAQLEKSRLLSDRFSAERPKGSFSTLEIQRTEQGDSAMYLCASSYYRGGGYTFGSGTRLTVV.

This clone showed up just once. The J gene is TRBJ2-5, the V gene TRBV29-1; D is unclear. CDR1 and CDR2 from the germline V gene are SQVTM and ANQGSEA. V was trimmed by 2 bases and J by 5 bases, leaving 6 bases between them. The CDR3 consists of 11 residues. The CDR3, as DNA: TGCAGCGTTGAACTAATGGAGACCCAGTACTTC. Translated: CSVELMETQYF. Full variable domain (remainder filled in from reference TRBV29-1 and TRBJ2-5): SAVISQKPSRDICQRGTSLTIQCQVDSQVTMMFWYRQQPGQSLTLIATANQGSEATYESGFVIDKFPISRPNLTFSTLTVSNMSPEDSSIYLCSVELMETQYFGPGTRLLVL.

In its sample, this clone was seen a few times. CDR3 DNA: TGCAGCGTTCCGGCTAGTGGTGCGGAGACCCAGTACTTC. Its translation: CSVPASGAETQYF. The V gene is TRBV29-1, the J gene TRBJ2-5; D is unresolved. The CDR3 covers 13 residues. CDR1 is SQVTM and CDR2 is ANQGSEA in the germline V gene. Trimming stripped 5 bases from V and 5 bases from J, with 15 bases between.

The chain recombines TRBV5-4 with TRBJ2-5, with D tentatively TRBD1 or TRBD2 (5 bases each). In germline, CDR1 is SGHNT, CDR2 YYREEE (reference sequence). CDR3 size: 15 residues. Trimming pared 4 bases from V and 5 bases from J, leaving 18 bases between. The CDR3 DNA reads TGTGCCAGCAGCGGGGGATTAATGCGGAGGGAGACCCAGTACTTC. It translates to CASSGGLMRRETQYF.

With regard to this clone: The same CDR3 can be traced to other DNA sequences in this sample. V gene TRBV5-1 combines with J gene TRBJ2-3; D is perhaps TRBD2 (6 bases). The CDR3 covers 16 residues. CDR1 is SGHRS, CDR2 YFSETQ, per germline. Trimming stripped 0 bases from V and 0 bases from J, with 11 bases between. This chain's CDR3 is CASSLATSGSTDTQYF. The CDR3 DNA is TGCGCCAGCAGCTTGGCCACCAGCGGGAGCACAGATACGCAGTATTTT.

This clone has just a few counts. Other nucleotide sequences from this sample produce the same CDR3. The chain recombines TRBV29-1 with TRBJ1-2; D is ambiguous. The CDR3 has 12 amino acids. Germline loops: CDR1 SQVTM, CDR2 ANQGSEA. V was trimmed by 4 bases and J by 2 bases, leaving 8 bases between them. As DNA, the CDR3 is TGCAGCGTTGGAGGAGGGAACTATGGCTACACCTTC. This encodes CSVGGGNYGYTF.

The J gene is TRBJ1-5, the V gene TRBV2; 9 nucleotides line up with TRBD1. Germline-derived CDR1 and CDR2 are SNHLY and FYNNEI. This CDR3 is built from 15 residues. V trimming: 3 bases; J trimming: 4 bases; junction bases outside the gene matches: 4. This CDR3 is CASSESGTGNQPQHF. The CDR3 DNA sequence: TGTGCCAGCAGTGAGTCTGGGACAGGGAATCAGCCCCAGCATTTT.

V gene TRBV4-3 combines with J gene TRBJ1-6; 7 nucleotides agree with TRBD1. The trim removed 1 base at V and 8 bases at J, leaving 2 bases unmatched. CDR3 size: 14 residues. Germline CDR1 reads LGHNA; CDR2 reads YSLEER. The CDR3 sequence is CASSQVGGDSPLHF. For the CDR3, the DNA is TGCGCCAGCAGCCAAGTAGGGGGCGATTCACCCCTCCACTTT.

The chain employs TRBV6-5 and TRBJ2-7; D gene uncertain. The V end was cut by 6 bases, the J end by 1 base, with 10 bases between. The length of the CDR3 is 13 residues. Germline CDR1 MNHEY, CDR2 SVGAGI. DNA for the CDR3: TGTGCCAGCAGCCTCAGAAAATCCTACGAGCAGTACTTC. This translates into CASSLRKSYEQYF.